This TCR beta chain was captured in a study of T cells after yellow fever vaccination. On the study more broadly: SMART-Seq v4 Ultra Low Input prepared libraries from low-cell fractions.

At least ten counts were recorded for this clonotype. Germline lookup yields CDR1 LGHNA and CDR2 YSLEER. Deletions cut 0 bases from V and 1 base from J, with 7 bases between. The length of the CDR3 is 15 residues. Production of TCR cDNA was by 5'RACE template switching, which also added a universal primer site and UMIs. MiXCR, applied by TCRdb to the 5' RACE reads, yields one record per CDR3 protein. The table includes some 320,000 distinct CDR3 sequences, under 9% detected once. The source was CD4+ T cells sorted from PBMCs, collected 5 days after the yellow fever booster vaccination. The sequence was obtained from a man aged 18 to 35 who received the YFV17D yellow fever vaccine. The rearrangement uses TRBV4-3 and TRBJ2-1; maybe TRBD2 (6 bases). The CDR3: CASSQDGGSYNEQFF. The CDR3 DNA follows: TGCGCCAGCAGCCAAGACGGGGGATCCTACAATGAGCAGTTCTTC.